The 29 T cell receptor beta chains below were found in one sample sequenced in a study of blood T cells in healthy people across ages. The authors ran a second PCR of roughly 6 to 12 cycles using a sample-barcoded 5' primer and a J-beta primer mix. TCRdb redid the calling of the 5' RACE reads with MiXCR, one entry per CDR3 protein. The table has around 780,000 distinct CDR3 sequences, roughly 26% seen once. These records were also assigned to another study, of T cells of mothers and their children.

The sequencing sample was made of blood. These receptors were taken from a boy aged 5-17 years in good health.

The chain combines TRBV28 with TRBJ1-2, with D maybe TRBD1 (6 bases). CDR1 and CDR2 from the germline V gene are MDHEN and SYDVKM. Trimming removed 6 bases at V and 5 bases at J, with 19 bases between. The CDR3 sequence is 15 residues long. The CDR3 nucleotides read TGTGCCAGCAGCCGACCCGGGGGGGCATTGTATGGCTACACCTTC. Its translation: CASSRPGGALYGYTF.

The V gene is TRBV2, the J gene TRBJ2-1, with D perhaps TRBD2 (6 bases). V was cut by 9 bases and J by 3 bases, with 6 bases left in between. The CDR3 spans 11 residues. Per germline, CDR1 SNHLY and CDR2 FYNNEI. The CDR3 region has the DNA TGTGCCAGGGGGGGCTACAATGAGCAGTTCTTC. This translates into CARGGYNEQFF.

The V call is TRBV5-1, the J call TRBJ1-2; D unclear. V dropped 1 base and J dropped 7 bases, with 17 bases sitting between them. The CDR3 sequence is 15 residues long. Germline V gives CDR1 SGHRS, CDR2 YFSETQ. CDR3 in DNA: TGCGCCAGCAGCTTGTACCGGGCCATCGGTCCTGGCTACACCTTC. It encodes CASSLYRAIGPGYTF.

This clonotype appeared a few times. This rearrangement joins TRBV19 to TRBJ1-2; TRBD1 matches at 7 bases. The CDR3 contains 14 residues. Germline-derived CDR1 and CDR2 are LNHDA and SQIVND (reference sequence). V lost 9 bases to trimming and J lost 3 bases; unmatched junction nucleotides: 10. DNA for the CDR3: TGTGCCAGCCGGGACAGCAACCCGGACTATGGCTACACCTTC. This codes for CASRDSNPDYGYTF.

V usage is TRBV27 and J usage is TRBJ1-2, with D tentatively TRBD1 (6 bases). The CDR3 is 13 amino acids. Trimming removed 2 bases from V and 8 bases from J, with 12 bases in between. CDR1 is MNHEY, CDR2 SMNVEV, per germline (reference sequence). This chain's CDR3 is CASSLQGGGGYTF. DNA for the CDR3: TGTGCCAGCAGTTTACAAGGAGGGGGAGGCTACACCTTC.

This clonotype was recorded many times. The rearrangement links TRBV7-2 to TRBJ2-7, with TRBD2 matching 9 bases. CDR1 is SGHTA, CDR2 FQGNSA, per germline. CDR3 length: 16 amino acids. V lost 5 bases, J lost 0 bases, and 8 bases stayed unmatched. Here the CDR3 reads CASSPRAGGSSYEQYF. CDR3 DNA sequence: TGTGCCAGCAGCCCTAGGGCGGGGGGGAGCTCCTACGAGCAGTACTTC.

This chain uses TRBV5-1 with TRBJ1-2; D remains unclear. V dropped 0 bases and J dropped 1 base, with 7 bases sitting between them. Germline V gene sequence: CDR1 SGHRS, CDR2 YFSETQ. The CDR3 is made up of 14 amino acids. CDR3 in amino acids: CASSLGQNNYGYTF. The DNA for the CDR3 is TGCGCCAGCAGCTTGGGTCAGAATAACTATGGCTACACCTTC.

This chain uses TRBV24-1 with TRBJ2-3, with TRBD2 identical over 9 bases. This CDR3 region has 15 residues. Germline CDR1 KGHDR, CDR2 SFDVKD. V was pared by 4 bases and J by 1 base, with 2 bases of the junction left unmatched. CDR3 DNA: TGTGCCACCAGTGAAAGGACTAGCGGCACAGATACGCAGTATTTT. It encodes CATSERTSGTDTQYF.

In this sample, this clonotype turned up many times. The chain is built from TRBV29-1 and TRBJ2-5; D is uncertain. V was pared by 0 bases and J by 0 bases, with 8 bases between. Germline CDR1 is SQVTM and CDR2 is ANQGSEA. The CDR3 covers 14 residues. Here the CDR3 reads CSVEDWADQETQYF. The DNA for the CDR3 is TGCAGCGTTGAAGATTGGGCAGACCAAGAGACCCAGTACTTC.

The chain uses TRBV2 and TRBJ2-1, with D unresolved. TRBJ2-7 matches the DNA end more closely, so the J call is doubtful. Germline lookup yields CDR1 SNHLY and CDR2 FYNNEI. This CDR3 contains 14 residues. CDR3 DNA sequence: TGTGCCAGCAGTGATTTCAGCTCGTTATACGAGCAGTACTTC. Its translation is CASSDFSSLYEQYF.

This clonotype was counted many times. The chain employs TRBV5-1 and TRBJ2-5; possibly TRBD2 for D (6 bases). Trimming took 2 bases from V and 1 from J, leaving 12 bases between them. Per the germline V gene, CDR1 is SGHRS and CDR2 is YFSETQ. The CDR3 has 15 amino acids. The CDR3 sequence is CASSFGVAAQETQYF. In nucleotides, the CDR3 is TGCGCCAGCAGCTTCGGGGTAGCGGCCCAAGAGACCCAGTACTTC.

To note about this clonotype: Germline is not matched at one junction end, which may reflect a read error. The chain is built from TRBV9 and TRBJ2-3, with D tentatively TRBD1 (5 bases). In germline, CDR1 is SGDLS, CDR2 YYNGEE. The CDR3 covers 15 residues. CDR3 sequence reads: CANSVGPGLTDTQYF. CDR3 bases: TGTGCCAACAGCGTAGGGCCAGGGCTAACAGATACGCAGTATTTT.

The chain employs TRBV12-5 and TRBJ1-5; 9 bases map to TRBD1. Germline values: CDR1 LGHNT, CDR2 FRNRAP. The CDR3 extends over 15 amino acids. V shed 0 bases, J shed 6 bases, and the junction held 3 bases outside the gene matches. CDR3 amino acids: CASGLVSQGAQPQHF. The CDR3 nucleotides read TGTGCTAGTGGTTTGGTATCACAGGGGGCTCAGCCCCAGCATTTT. The full variable domain, with the rest looked up from reference TRBV12-5 and TRBJ1-5, is DARVTQTPRHKVTEMGQEVTMRCQPILGHNTVFWYRQTMMQGLELLAYFRNRAPLDDSGMPKDRFSAEMPDATLATLKIQPSEPRDSAVYFCASGLVSQGAQPQHFGDGTRLSIL.

The chain carries TRBV12-3 or TRBV12-4 and TRBJ2-1; 9 bases match TRBD1. The V gene end was trimmed by 3 bases and the J gene end by 7 bases; junction bases not matched to a gene: 4. This CDR3 region has 14 residues. The CDR3 DNA sequence: TGTGCCAGCAGTTTGCTCGACAGGGGGAATGAGCAGTTCTTC. Translating gives CASSLLDRGNEQFF.

V is TRBV29-1 and J is TRBJ2-5; D may be TRBD1 or TRBD2 (6 bases each). The J call is doubtful: the DNA matches TRBJ2-7 better. Germline CDR1 is SQVTM and CDR2 is ANQGSEA. The CDR3 contains 14 residues. CDR3 region: CSVRGAGQSYEQYF. DNA of the CDR3: TGCAGCGTTAGGGGGGCAGGTCAAAGCTACGAGCAGTACTTC.

This sequence joins TRBV24-1 and TRBJ2-4; a weak D match, TRBD2 (6 bases). Deletions cut 2 bases from V and 5 bases from J, with 9 bases between. Germline V lookup: CDR1 KGHDR, CDR2 SFDVKD. The CDR3 has 14 amino acids. The CDR3 loop reads CATSDYPGENIQYF. The CDR3 nucleotides read TGTGCCACCAGTGATTACCCGGGGGAAAACATTCAGTACTTC.

The gene calls are TRBV6-6 and TRBJ2-7; D remains ambiguous. Trimming took 7 bases from V and 7 from J, leaving 14 bases between them. The germline V gene has CDR1 MNHNY and CDR2 SVGAGI (reference sequence). This CDR3 is built from 12 residues. This chain's CDR3 is CASTGPTGEQYF. CDR3 nucleotide sequence: TGTGCCAGCACCGGACCTACCGGAGAGCAGTACTTC.

The genes are TRBV5-1 and TRBJ2-3; 10 bases are a match to TRBD2. Germline-derived CDR1 and CDR2 are SGHRS and YFSETQ. Trimming at V came to 4 bases and at J to 3 bases, leaving 5 bases not matched to a gene. CDR3 length: 15 amino acids. The CDR3, as DNA: TGCGCCAGCAGCCATAGCGGGGGGACGACAGATACGCAGTATTTT. The encoded protein is CASSHSGGTTDTQYF.

This clonotype turned up a few times. CDR3 protein: CSAQRGDQPQHF. CDR3 sequence (DNA): TGCAGTGCCCAAAGAGGGGACCAGCCCCAGCATTTT. The chain couples TRBV20-1 to TRBJ1-5, with TRBD1 as a possible D gene (5 bases). Germline V gene sequence: CDR1 DFQATT, CDR2 SNEGSKA (reference sequence). V was shortened by 6 bases and J by 7 bases, with 13 bases between the two germline ends. The CDR3 covers 12 residues.

The chain uses TRBV28 and TRBJ2-7; 10 bases agree with TRBD1. The ends lost 2 bases at V and 7 bases at J; junction bases unmatched: 11. The CDR3 is made up of 16 amino acids. Germline CDR1 reads MDHEN; CDR2 reads SYDVKM. Here the CDR3 DNA reads TGTGCCAGCAGTTTAATCAGGACAGGGGGGAGTGGTGAGCAGTACTTC. Translating gives CASSLIRTGGSGEQYF.

The V and J genes are TRBV18 and TRBJ2-1; D gene unclear. Per the germline V gene, CDR1 is KGHSH and CDR2 is LQKENI. Trimming shortened V by 2 bases and J by 10 bases, and 15 bases separated the two germline ends. CDR3 size: 14 residues. The CDR3 protein is CASSPGPGHDEQFF. In nucleotides, the CDR3 is TGTGCCAGCTCACCAGGGCCGGGTCACGACGAGCAGTTCTTC.

There are a few counts of this clonotype. The rearrangement joins TRBV5-1 to TRBJ2-5; the D is unclear. The V end lost 6 bases, the J end lost 10 bases, and 25 bases lay between the germline ends. Germline V gene data show CDR1 as SGHRS and CDR2 as YFSETQ. The CDR3 is 15 residues long. CDR3 coding DNA: TGCGCCAGCAACCAACCTACTACACGCGGCGATGGCCAGTACTTC. As protein: CASNQPTTRGDGQYF. Drawing the rest from reference TRBV5-1 and TRBJ2-5, the complete variable domain is KAGVTQTPRYLIKTRGQQVTLSCSPISGHRSVSWYQQTPGQGLQFLFEYFSETQRNKGNFPGRFSGRQFSNSRSEMNVSTLELGDSALYLCASNQPTTRGDGQYFGPGTRLLVL.

This clonotype was counted between two and nine times. The rearrangement uses TRBV5-1 and TRBJ1-1; TRBD1 agrees at 7 bases. In germline, CDR1 is SGHRS, CDR2 YFSETQ. There are 16 residues in the CDR3. J lost 0 bases, V lost 6 bases, and 11 bases had no gene match. In DNA, the CDR3 is TGCGCCAGCAAATCGCCACCGGGACAGCTGAACACTGAAGCTTTCTTT. It codes for CASKSPPGQLNTEAFF.

The chain is built from TRBV29-1 and TRBJ1-2; 7 bases agree with TRBD1. The junction had 5 bases not matched to a gene; V was cut back by 2 bases and J by 8 bases. Germline CDR1 and CDR2: SQVTM and ANQGSEA. This CDR3 contains 12 residues. The CDR3 coding sequence is TGCAGCGTTGAAACAGGGGCTTACGGCTACACCTTC. Translated, it gives CSVETGAYGYTF.

This clonotype was seen repeatedly, ten times or more. The J gene is TRBJ1-4, the V gene TRBV29-1, with D unclear. Trimming pared 2 bases from V and 7 bases from J, leaving 14 bases between. The CDR3 runs to 14 residues. Germline V lookup: CDR1 SQVTM, CDR2 ANQGSEA. The CDR3 nucleotides are TGCAGCGTTGAAAAGGGTAGGGAAGGTGAAAAACTGTTTTTT. Translation: CSVEKGREGEKLFF.

This clonotype was detected a few times. The chain joins TRBV29-1 to TRBJ2-7, with D unresolved. Trimming removed 6 bases at V and 1 base at J, with 7 bases between. This CDR3 has 11 amino acids. Per germline, CDR1 SQVTM and CDR2 ANQGSEA. For the CDR3, the DNA is TGCAGCGTGGGGAATTCCTACGAGCAGTACTTC. This gives the protein CSVGNSYEQYF.

This clonotype was seen a single time. This chain uses TRBV12-3 or TRBV12-4 with TRBJ1-1; D unclear. V lost 3 bases and J 4 bases, leaving 15 bases between the germline ends. The CDR3 is made up of 15 amino acids. The CDR3, as DNA: TGTGCCAGCAGTTTGGCATCGGGTCTGGGCACTGAAGCTTTCTTT. It encodes CASSLASGLGTEAFF.

As DNA, the CDR3 is TGCGCCAGCAGCTCGGGACAGTATCTCTATGGCTACACCTTC. Translating it yields CASSSGQYLYGYTF. The chain combines TRBV5-1 with TRBJ1-2; 7 bases fit TRBD1. CDR1 SGHRS and CDR2 YFSETQ come from the germline V gene. The CDR3 has 14 residues. V lost 3 bases and J lost 4; bases outside the gene matches: 6.

In this sample, this clonotype turned up many times. The V gene is TRBV10-3, the J gene TRBJ2-1; 9 nucleotides agree with TRBD2. Germline-derived CDR1 and CDR2 are ENHRY and SYGVKD. With 3 bases clipped from V and 6 bases from J, the junction kept 18 bases outside the gene matches. The CDR3 extends over 19 amino acids. CDR3 sequence: CAISDPTILVGGGVNEQFF. CDR3 sequence (DNA): TGTGCCATCAGTGACCCCACCATCTTAGTGGGCGGGGGGGTCAATGAGCAGTTCTTC.